Listed below are T cell receptor beta chains from one sample, sequenced in a study of cytomegalovirus exposure and HLA in healthy donors. Some clones are missing from TCRdb's copy, which holds only in-frame ones; the method was immunoSEQ multiplex PCR. Found here are over 200,000 clones, 88% of them singletons; the top ten hold roughly 2.8%. The sample consisted of PBMCs. These receptors originate from a woman under 30 in good health and CMV-seronegative. The conserved cysteine and the conserved F or W are not part of the CDR3 here. Fields, in order: J gene, V gene, D gene, CDR3 protein. The D gene is left open where the match is weak.

J: TRBJ1-1
V: TRBV5-6
D: TRBD1
CDR3: ASSFGTGMNTEAF

J: TRBJ1-2
V: TRBV19
D: TRBD1
CDR3: ASSIGTGSYIGGYT

J: TRBJ1-4
V: TRBV21-1
D: -
CDR3: ASSKGGDSDNEKLF

J: TRBJ2-3
V: TRBV7-3
D: TRBD2
CDR3: ASSLNPGLAGTDTQY

J: TRBJ2-3
V: TRBV27
D: -
CDR3: ASRKEQGTDTQY

J: TRBJ1-5
V: TRBV5-6
D: -
CDR3: ASSLGLGSNQPQH

J: TRBJ2-3
V: TRBV11-2
D: -
CDR3: ASSLEGAGSRTDTQY

J: TRBJ2-1
V: TRBV6-6
D: TRBD1
CDR3: ASSYLQGGGEQF

J: TRBJ2-3
V: TRBV9
D: TRBD2
CDR3: ASSVELAGGGVTDTQY

J: TRBJ2-3
V: TRBV4-2
D: TRBD2
CDR3: ASSLSSTSGRGADTQY

J: TRBJ1-1
V: TRBV5-1
D: -
CDR3: ASTMGGSTEAF

J: TRBJ2-5
V: TRBV9
D: TRBD2
CDR3: ASSVLAGGYQETQY

J: TRBJ2-5
V: TRBV27
D: TRBD2
CDR3: ASSLSAGGSQETQY

J: TRBJ1-2
V: TRBV28
D: -
CDR3: ASSFQRGLWGYT

J: TRBJ1-1
V: TRBV5-1
D: TRBD1
CDR3: ASSLVGTGGTEAF

J: TRBJ1-1
V: TRBV30
D: -
CDR3: AGGGKGLPGAF

J: TRBJ1-2
V: TRBV5-8
D: -
CDR3: ASSSARDTNYGYT

J: TRBJ2-2
V: TRBV15
D: TRBD2
CDR3: ATSRVGTSVANTGELF

J: TRBJ1-2
V: TRBV27
D: -
CDR3: ASSLSVYDYGYT

J: TRBJ1-1
V: TRBV4-2
D: TRBD1
CDR3: ASSQARGRNTEAF

J: TRBJ1-2
V: TRBV7-2
D: TRBD1
CDR3: ASSLRQTGGYT

J: TRBJ2-1
V: TRBV5-1
D: -
CDR3: ASSEWSGAVYNEQF

J: TRBJ2-7
V: TRBV21-1
D: -
CDR3: ASSQQGAGYEQY

J: TRBJ2-6
V: TRBV19
D: TRBD1
CDR3: ASRDRGPEANVLT

J: TRBJ2-2
V: TRBV2
D: TRBD2
CDR3: ASSLQGLAGRSDPTGELF

J: TRBJ1-2
V: TRBV7-9
D: TRBD1
CDR3: ASSPRQGRIKNGYT

J: TRBJ1-1
V: TRBV7-9
D: -
CDR3: ASSLHRDAEAF

J: TRBJ2-2
V: TRBV11-2
D: TRBD2
CDR3: ASSLPLAGFTGELF

J: TRBJ1-1
V: TRBV28
D: -
CDR3: ASSFYDKAF

J: TRBJ2-7
V: TRBV6-5
D: TRBD2
CDR3: ASSAASGSSYEQY

J: TRBJ2-5
V: TRBV4-3
D: -
CDR3: ASSQGYPVVGGPQETQY

J: TRBJ2-1
V: TRBV5-1
D: TRBD2
CDR3: ASSIKLAGTMEQF

J: TRBJ2-2
V: TRBV6-1
D: TRBD2
CDR3: ASIRLAGATGELF

J: TRBJ2-3
V: TRBV27
D: TRBD1
CDR3: ASRIQGSPTDTQY

J: TRBJ2-1
V: TRBV2
D: -
CDR3: ASSGKRGAGAYNEQF

J: TRBJ1-2
V: TRBV2
D: TRBD1
CDR3: ASSRRRGDREGYT

J: TRBJ2-3
V: TRBV5-6
D: TRBD2
CDR3: ASRQTLSGRADTQY

J: TRBJ1-2
V: TRBV28
D: -
CDR3: ASVGRDMNYGYT

J: TRBJ2-7
V: TRBV4-1
D: -
CDR3: ASSQVPGSSYEQY

J: TRBJ2-1
V: TRBV30
D: TRBD2
CDR3: AWNPSGSKDEQF

J: TRBJ1-4
V: TRBV9
D: -
CDR3: ASSVGGGVNEKLF

J: TRBJ2-6
V: TRBV4-1
D: -
CDR3: ASSHLGVSGANVLT

J: TRBJ1-5
V: TRBV2
D: -
CDR3: ASSEATGIQPQH